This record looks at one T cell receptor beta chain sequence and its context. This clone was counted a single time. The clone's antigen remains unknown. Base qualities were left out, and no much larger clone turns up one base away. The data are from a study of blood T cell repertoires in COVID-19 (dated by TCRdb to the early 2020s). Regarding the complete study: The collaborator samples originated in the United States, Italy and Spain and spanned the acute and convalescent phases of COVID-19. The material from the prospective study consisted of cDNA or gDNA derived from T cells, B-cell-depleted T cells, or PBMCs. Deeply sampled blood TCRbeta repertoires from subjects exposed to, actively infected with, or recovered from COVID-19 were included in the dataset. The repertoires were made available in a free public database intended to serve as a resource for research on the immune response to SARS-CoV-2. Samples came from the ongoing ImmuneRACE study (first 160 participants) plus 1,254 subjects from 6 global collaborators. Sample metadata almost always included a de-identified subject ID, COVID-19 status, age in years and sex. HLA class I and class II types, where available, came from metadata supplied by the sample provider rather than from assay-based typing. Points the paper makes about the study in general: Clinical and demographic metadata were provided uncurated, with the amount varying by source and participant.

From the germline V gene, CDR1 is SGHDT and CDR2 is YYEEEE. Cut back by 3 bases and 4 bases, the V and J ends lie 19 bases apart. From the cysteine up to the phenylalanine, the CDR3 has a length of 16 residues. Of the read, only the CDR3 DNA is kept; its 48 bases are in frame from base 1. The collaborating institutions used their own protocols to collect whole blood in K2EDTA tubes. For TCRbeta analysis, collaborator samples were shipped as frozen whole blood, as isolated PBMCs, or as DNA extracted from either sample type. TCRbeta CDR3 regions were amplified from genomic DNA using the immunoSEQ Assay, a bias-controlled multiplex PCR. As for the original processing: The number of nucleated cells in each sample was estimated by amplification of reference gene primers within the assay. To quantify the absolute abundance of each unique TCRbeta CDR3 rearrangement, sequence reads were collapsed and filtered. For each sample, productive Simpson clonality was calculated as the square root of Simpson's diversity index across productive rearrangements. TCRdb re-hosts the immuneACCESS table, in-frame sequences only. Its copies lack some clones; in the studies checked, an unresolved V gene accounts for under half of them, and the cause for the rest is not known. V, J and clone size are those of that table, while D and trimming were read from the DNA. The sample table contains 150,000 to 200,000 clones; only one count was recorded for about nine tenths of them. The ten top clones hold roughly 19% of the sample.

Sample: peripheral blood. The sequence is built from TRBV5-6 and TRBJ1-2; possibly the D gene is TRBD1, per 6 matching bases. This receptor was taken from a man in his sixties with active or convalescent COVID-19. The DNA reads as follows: TGTGCCAGCAGCTATAATACAGGGCGGATCATCTATGGCTACACCTTC. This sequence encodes CASSYNTGRIIYGYTF.